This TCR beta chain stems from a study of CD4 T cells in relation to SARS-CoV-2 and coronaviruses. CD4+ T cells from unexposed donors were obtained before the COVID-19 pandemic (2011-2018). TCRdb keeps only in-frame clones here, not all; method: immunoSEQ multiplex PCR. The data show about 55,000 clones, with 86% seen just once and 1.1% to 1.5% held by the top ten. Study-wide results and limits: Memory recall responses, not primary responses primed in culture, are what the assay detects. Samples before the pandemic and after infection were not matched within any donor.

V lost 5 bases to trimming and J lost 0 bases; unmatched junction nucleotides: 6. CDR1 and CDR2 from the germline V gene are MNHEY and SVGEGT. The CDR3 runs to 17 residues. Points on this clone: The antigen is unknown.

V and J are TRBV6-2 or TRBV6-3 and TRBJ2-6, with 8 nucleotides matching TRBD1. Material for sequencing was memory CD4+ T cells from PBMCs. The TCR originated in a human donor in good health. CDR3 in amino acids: CASSRTGLFSGANVLTF. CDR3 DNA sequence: TGTGCCAGCAGTCGGACAGGGCTCTTCTCTGGGGCCAACGTCCTGACTTTC.